This passage covers 8 T cell receptor beta chains from one sample sequenced in a study of T-cell memory formation after mild COVID-19. From the 5' RACE reads, TCRdb called clonotypes with MiXCR, one entry per CDR3 protein. The data show roughly 170,000 distinct CDR3 sequences, with around 20% seen just once and more than 3% held by the top ten. Sequencing input: PBMCs or a T cell subset sorted from them (not recorded which). Receptors were obtained from a man younger than 35 who had mild COVID-19 (a few samples of this study predate the infection). Cell type and time point are not known.

This clonotype occurred many times. The chain joins TRBV5-6 to TRBJ2-3, with 7 bases identical to TRBD1. This CDR3 contains 14 residues. V was pared by 3 bases and J by 2 bases, with 3 bases of the junction left unmatched. The V gene's germline CDR1 is SGHDT and CDR2 YYEEEE. CDR3 sequence (DNA): TGTGCCAGCAGCTACCAGGGGGACACAGATACGCAGTATTTT. Amino acids: CASSYQGDTDTQYF.

The rearrangement uses TRBV5-1 and TRBJ2-2, with a weak D call TRBD2 (7 bases). The V gene's germline CDR1 is SGHRS and CDR2 YFSETQ. The V end lost 2 bases, the J end lost 0 bases, and 17 bases lay between the germline ends. The CDR3 contains 18 residues. CDR3 coding DNA: TGCGCCAGCAGCTTTGGCATCCCGGGGGGCGCGAACACCGGGGAGCTGTTTTTT. Translated, it gives CASSFGIPGGANTGELFF.

This clonotype turned up a few times. The chain combines TRBV6-5 with TRBJ1-2; D is unclear. Trimming stripped 2 bases from V and 0 bases from J, with 13 bases between. CDR3 length equals 16 residues. The germline gives CDR1 MNHEY, CDR2 SVGAGI. The CDR3, as DNA: TGTGCCAGCAGTTACAGCCGGGGTCGGGCTAACTATGGCTACACCTTC. This sequence encodes CASSYSRGRANYGYTF.

This clonotype turned up a few times. The chain combines TRBV7-9 with TRBJ2-7; D possibly uses TRBD1 or TRBD2 (6 bases each). V lost 2 bases, J lost 3 bases, and 17 bases lay in between. The CDR3 runs to 16 residues. Looked up from germline, CDR1 is SEHNR and CDR2 is FQNEAQ (reference sequence). CDR3 nucleotide sequence: TGTGCCAGCAGCTTAAGGGGGGCGACAGGCTACTACGAGCAGTACGTC. It codes for CASSLRGATGYYEQYV.

The genes are TRBV10-1 and TRBJ2-5; TRBD2 is a possible D gene (6 bases). Germline values: CDR1 WNHNN, CDR2 SYGVQD (reference sequence). The CDR3 sequence is 13 residues long. V gave up 4 bases and J gave up 5 bases, with 11 bases separating them. The CDR3 region is CASSVGLRETQYF. DNA of the CDR3: TGCGCCAGCAGTGTGGGACTTAGGGAGACCCAGTACTTC.

This sequence joins TRBV18 and TRBJ2-1, with TRBD2 matching 14 bases. After removal of 5 bases from V and 6 bases from J, the junction contained 6 bases not matched to a gene. In germline, CDR1 is KGHSH, CDR2 LQKENI. The CDR3 is 16 residues long. CDR3 coding DNA: TGTGCCAGCTCATCGCCGACTAGCGGGGGGGCCAATGAGCAGTTCTTC. Protein sequence: CASSSPTSGGANEQFF.

This clonotype showed up just a few times. This chain joins TRBV28 and TRBJ2-1; 8 bases fit TRBD2. Losses at the gene ends were 5 bases for V and 2 bases for J; bases not matched to a gene: 2. From germline, CDR1 is MDHEN and CDR2 SYDVKM. The CDR3 has 14 residues. The DNA for the CDR3 is TGTGCCAGCAGTCCAGCGGGGGCCTACAATGAGCAGTTCTTC. This gives the protein CASSPAGAYNEQFF.

The genes are TRBV28 and TRBJ1-3; no reliable D call. The V end was cut by 6 bases, the J end by 0 bases, with 9 bases between. CDR1 and CDR2 from the germline V gene are MDHEN and SYDVKM. The CDR3 consists of 14 residues. The CDR3: CASRGSISGNTIYF. DNA of the CDR3: TGTGCCAGCAGAGGTAGTATCTCTGGAAACACCATATATTTT.